This TCR beta chain came from a study of tumor and adjacent non-tumor tissue in lung cancer. TCRbeta libraries were built with three rounds of nested PCR, modified from ARM-PCR. One entry per CDR3 protein, called by TCRdb with MiXCR from the multiplex PCR reads. The table includes 65,000 to 85,000 distinct CDR3 sequences, more than 75% detected once. Concerning this clonotype: One junction end disagrees with the germline gene, perhaps due to a read error.

The template was RNA from unsorted bulk tissue. The normal lung tissue was taken more than 3 cm from the tumor edge. Donors were chemotherapy-naive, newly diagnosed lung cancer surgical patients in China, August–late 2014. In germline, CDR1 is SGHNT, CDR2 YENEEA. The CDR3 spans 15 residues. V gene TRBV11-3 combines with J gene TRBJ2-1; D unclear. The origin of this receptor is a man between 60 and 75 years old with non-small cell lung cancer. The specimen was distant non-tumor lung tissue. Here the CDR3 DNA reads TGTGTCAGCATCTCACGCAGGAGCTCCTACAATAAGCAGTTCTTC. Amino acids: CVSISRRSSYNKQFF. The full variable domain, rest sourced from reference TRBV11-3 and TRBJ2-1, is EAGVVQSPRYKIIEKKQPVAFWCNPISGHNTLYWYLQNLGQGPELLIRYENEEAVDDSQLPKDRFSAERLKGVDSTLKIQPAELGDSAVYLCVSISRRSSYNKQFFGPGTRLTVL.